A single sample is the source of the 3 T cell receptor beta chains below, sequenced in a study of cytomegalovirus exposure and HLA in healthy donors (dated by TCRdb to between 2016 and 2019). Receptors were amplified or captured by the immunoSEQ multiplex PCR assay. For the multiplex PCR, a mixture combining 60 forward primers for TCR Vbeta segments and 13 reverse primers for TCR Jbeta segments was used. In its TCRdb copy, this immuneACCESS table keeps in-frame sequences only and misses some clones. Where compared with another copy, unresolved V genes explain less than half of these, and the others have no known cause. For this sample the table gives 90,000 to 130,000 clones, of which approximately 80% were detected only once. The ten most abundant clones make up roughly 0.9% of the sample. Sequenced sample: PBMCs. These receptors all stem from a woman in her twenties or thirties in good health and CMV-seronegative.

The chain combines TRBV29-1 with TRBJ2-3; D unclear. Germline V gene lookup returns CDR1 SQVTM and CDR2 ANQGSEA. V lost 8 bases and J lost 6, with 12 bases in between. The CDR3 contains 11 residues. Here the CDR3 reads CSSVYADTQYF. DNA of the CDR3: TGCAGCAGTGTCTACGCTGATACGCAGTATTTT.

This rearrangement joins TRBV6-1 to TRBJ1-1, with TRBD1 identical over 9 bases. The CDR3 is 14 amino acids. Germline values: CDR1 MNHNS, CDR2 SASEGT. V shed 1 base, J shed 5 bases, and the junction held 2 bases outside the gene matches. CDR3 sequence reads: CASSEGTGETEAFF. The DNA of the CDR3 is TGTGCCAGCAGTGAAGGGACAGGGGAGACTGAAGCTTTCTTT.

This clone was seen just once. This chain joins TRBV10-3 and TRBJ1-2, with 9 nucleotides matching TRBD1. This CDR3 has 15 residues. The ends lost 2 bases at V and 8 bases at J; junction bases unmatched: 9. Per germline, CDR1 ENHRY and CDR2 SYGVKD. The CDR3 region is CAISEKSGQGIGYTF. CDR3 coding DNA: TGTGCCATCAGTGAGAAATCCGGACAGGGGATCGGCTACACCTTC.